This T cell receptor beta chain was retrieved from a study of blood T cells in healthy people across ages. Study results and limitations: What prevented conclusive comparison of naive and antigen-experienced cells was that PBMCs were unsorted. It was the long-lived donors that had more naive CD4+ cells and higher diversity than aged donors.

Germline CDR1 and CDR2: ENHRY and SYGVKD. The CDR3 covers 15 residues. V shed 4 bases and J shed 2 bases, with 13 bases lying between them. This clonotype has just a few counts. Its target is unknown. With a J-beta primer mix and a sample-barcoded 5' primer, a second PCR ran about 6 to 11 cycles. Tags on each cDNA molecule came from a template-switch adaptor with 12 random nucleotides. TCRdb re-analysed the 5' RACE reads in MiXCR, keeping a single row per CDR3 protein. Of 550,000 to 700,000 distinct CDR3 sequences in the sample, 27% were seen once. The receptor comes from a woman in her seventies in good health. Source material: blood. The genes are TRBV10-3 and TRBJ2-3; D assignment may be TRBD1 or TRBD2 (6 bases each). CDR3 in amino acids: CAISGDGGLTDTQYF. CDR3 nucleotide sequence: TGTGCCATCAGTGGCGACGGGGGCCTCACAGATACGCAGTATTTT.